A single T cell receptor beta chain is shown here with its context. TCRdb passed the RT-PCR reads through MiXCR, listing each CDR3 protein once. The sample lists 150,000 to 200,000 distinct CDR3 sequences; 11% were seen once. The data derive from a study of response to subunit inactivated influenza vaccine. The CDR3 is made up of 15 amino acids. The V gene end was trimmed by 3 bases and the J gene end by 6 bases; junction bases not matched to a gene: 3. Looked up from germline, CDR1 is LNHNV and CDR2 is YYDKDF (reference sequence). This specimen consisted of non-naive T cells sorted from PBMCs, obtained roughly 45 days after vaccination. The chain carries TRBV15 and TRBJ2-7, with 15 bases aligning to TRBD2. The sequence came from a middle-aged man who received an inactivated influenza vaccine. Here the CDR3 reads CATSREGLAGGEQYF. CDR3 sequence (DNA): TGTGCCACCAGCAGGGAGGGACTAGCGGGAGGCGAGCAGTACTTC. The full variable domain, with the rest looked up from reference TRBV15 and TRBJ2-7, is DAMVIQNPRYQVTQFGKPVTLSCSQTLNHNVMYWYQQKSSQAPKLLFHYYDKDFNNEADTPDNFQSRRPNTSFCFLDIRSPGLGDTAMYLCATSREGLAGGEQYFGPGTRLTVT.